This entry describes one TCR beta chain. Germline CDR1 reads SGHDT; CDR2 reads YYEEEE. The CDR3 is 14 amino acids. V was pared by 6 bases and J by 7 bases, with 16 bases between. Profiled with immunoSEQ multiplex PCR; TCRdb holds only in-frame clones, not every one. The table includes 35,000 to 50,000 clones, roughly 89% detected once. This sample is drawn from a study of blood T cell repertoires in COVID-19. Background on the study: The samples span acute and convalescent COVID-19 from the United States, Italy and Spain.

The chain combines TRBV5-6 with TRBJ1-4; maybe TRBD1 (6 bases). Sequenced: peripheral blood. The receptor comes from a man between 60 and 75 years old with active COVID-19. The CDR3 bases are TGTGCCAGCACCACGACTCTAGGGGGTGAAAAACTGTTTTTT. Encoded protein: CASTTTLGGEKLFF.